These 17 T cell receptor beta chains were all obtained from the same sample, sequenced in a study of T cells expressing NK-cell markers. TCRdb processed the 5' RACE reads again and assigns one entry to each CDR3 protein, with no DNA. This table lists a few hundred thousand distinct CDR3 sequences. The sequenced sample consisted of blood T cells: a sorted CD56 or NKG2C T cell subset, CD4+ or CD8+ T cells, or bulk PBMC T cells (not recorded which). The receptors here all came from a woman aged 50 to 65 in good health.

The rearrangement joins TRBV14 to TRBJ2-1; the TRBD1 assignment by TCRdb is unverifiable without DNA. There are 14 residues in the CDR3. Germline CDR1 is SGHDN and CDR2 is FVKESK. This chain's CDR3 is CASSQEQGGREQFF.

The rearrangement joins TRBV12-3 or TRBV12-4 to TRBJ2-5; as DNA is missing, the TRBD1 call by TCRdb cannot be tested. There are 13 residues in the CDR3. CDR3 loop: CASSLYRGETQYF.

This sequence joins TRBV12-3 or TRBV12-4 and TRBJ2-2; TCRdb calls TRBD1, which cannot be checked without DNA. The CDR3 loop spans 16 amino acids. CDR3 sequence: CASSFGGGSNTGELFF.

The chain carries TRBV5-1 and TRBJ2-3; with no DNA, the TCRdb D assignment of TRBD2 cannot be verified. Germline V lookup: CDR1 SGHRS, CDR2 YFSETQ. CDR3 length: 17 amino acids. CDR3: CASSLGGTGYRTDTQYF.

V and J are TRBV20-1 and TRBJ2-1. CDR3 size: 14 residues. Germline V lookup: CDR1 DFQATT, CDR2 SNEGSKA (reference sequence). CDR3 loop: CSARGGRSADEQFF.

The chain carries TRBV9 and TRBJ1-6. CDR3 length: 13 amino acids. The germline CDR1 and CDR2 sequences are SGDLS and YYNGEE. Here the CDR3 reads CASSVDRNSPLHF.

This rearrangement joins TRBV29-1 to TRBJ2-5. The CDR3 loop spans 12 amino acids. CDR1 is SQVTM and CDR2 is ANQGSEA in the germline V gene. CDR3 sequence reads: CSVNRNQETQYF.

The chain joins TRBV11-3 to TRBJ2-2. This CDR3 has 17 residues. Per germline, CDR1 SGHNT and CDR2 YENEEA. CDR3 in amino acids: CASSLDVWGANTGELFF.

The rearrangement links TRBV20-1 to TRBJ2-5; TCRdb returns TRBD1, unconfirmable since there is no DNA. The germline V gene has CDR1 DFQATT and CDR2 SNEGSKA (reference sequence). CDR3 length: 14 amino acids. The CDR3 loop is CSANPGTPRETQYF.

V is TRBV5-1 and J is TRBJ1-5; TCRdb reports TRBD1, a call that lacks DNA to check it against. The germline gives CDR1 SGHRS, CDR2 YFSETQ. CDR3 size: 16 residues. The CDR3 reads CASSLGSGDGNQPQHF.

The chain links TRBV3-1 to TRBJ1-2. CDR3 length equals 14 residues. Germline lookup yields CDR1 LGHDT and CDR2 YNNKEL (reference sequence). The chain's CDR3 is CASSQAVGTSGYTF.

The genes are TRBV7-9 and TRBJ2-1. CDR1 and CDR2 (germline): SEHNR, FQNEAQ (reference sequence). The CDR3 contains 14 residues. The CDR3 here is CASSLTHWEEVQFF.

The rearrangement uses TRBV18 and TRBJ2-7; TCRdb selects TRBD2, and the lack of DNA leaves this call unchecked. The CDR3 is 16 residues long. Germline CDR1 is KGHSH and CDR2 is LQKENI. The CDR3 protein is CASSRQRLAVDYEQYF.

The rearrangement links TRBV6-6 to TRBJ1-5; as DNA is missing, the TRBD1 call by TCRdb cannot be tested. The CDR3 extends over 14 amino acids. Germline-derived CDR1 and CDR2 are MNHNY and SVGAGI (reference sequence). The CDR3 sequence is CASSSGTGEQPQHF.

The chain links TRBV9 to TRBJ2-1; without DNA, the TCRdb call of TRBD2 cannot be checked. This CDR3 is 15 amino acids long. Germline loops: CDR1 SGDLS, CDR2 YYNGEE. This CDR3 reads CASSVEGREPNEQFF. Full variable domain (outside the CDR3, taken from reference TRBV9 and TRBJ2-1): DSGVTQTPKHLITATGQRVTLRCSPRSGDLSVYWYQQSLDQGLQFLIQYYNGEERAKGNILERFSAQQFPDLHSELNLSSLELGDSALYFCASSVEGREPNEQFFGPGTRLTVL.

The chain recombines TRBV10-1 with TRBJ2-7. Germline values: CDR1 WNHNN, CDR2 SYGVQD (reference sequence). This CDR3 spans 13 amino acids. This chain's CDR3 is CASIVRSSYEQYF.

CDR3 loop: CASSQASASSAGANVLTF. V usage is TRBV4-2 and J usage is TRBJ2-6. The CDR3 is 18 residues long. Germline V CDR1 and CDR2: LGHNA, YNFKEQ.